The 13 T cell receptor beta chains in this list originate from one sample, sequenced in a study of control samples from healthy donors and cancer patients (dated by TCRdb to 2018 to 2020). The library was built by means of the immunoSEQ multiplex PCR assay. Not all clones reach the TCRdb copy of this immuneACCESS table, which keeps in-frame sequences only. Checked studies attribute under half of the gap to unresolved V genes and leave the rest unexplained. The sample table lists roughly 70,000 clones, approximately 94% of them with a count of one. Of the sample, under 3.5% is held by the ten largest clones. Input material: blood. The receptors shown here come from a woman between 25 and 40 years old in good health.

The V and J genes are TRBV28 and TRBJ1-5; D is ambiguous. V was pared by 8 bases and J by 0 bases, with 8 bases between. Germline V gene sequence: CDR1 MDHEN, CDR2 SYDVKM. The CDR3 has 13 residues. The DNA of the CDR3 is TGTGCCAGCGTGTATGGTAGCAATCAGCCCCAGCATTTT. This encodes CASVYGSNQPQHF.

Comments on this clone: Sequence at one end of the junction differs from germline and may be a read error. The chain uses TRBV7-6 and TRBJ2-7, with TRBD2 identical over 10 bases. This CDR3 is built from 15 residues. Germline CDR1 reads SGHVS; CDR2 reads FNYEAQ. The CDR3 bases are TGTGCCAGCAGCCTAGCTAGCGGGGGCCTATACGAGCAGTACTTC. Protein: CASSLASGGLYEQYF.

V is TRBV9 and J is TRBJ1-2; D is unresolved. CDR1 and CDR2 from the germline V gene are SGDLS and YYNGEE. This CDR3 is built from 15 residues. V lost 3 bases to trimming and J lost 3 bases, with 15 bases between them. The CDR3 nucleotides read TGTGCCAGCAGCGCCAGTGGTTATGGCGACTATGGCTACACCTTC. Protein sequence: CASSASGYGDYGYTF.

V is TRBV30 and J is TRBJ2-5; 12 bases map to TRBD2. Germline-derived CDR1 and CDR2 are GTSNPN and SVGIG (reference sequence). This CDR3 contains 16 residues. The V and J ends lost 3 bases and 2 bases, in that order; junction bases with no gene match: 7. The CDR3 here is CAWSPQGLAGQETQYF. In nucleotides, the CDR3 is TGTGCCTGGAGCCCGCAAGGACTAGCGGGGCAAGAGACCCAGTACTTC.

The chain combines TRBV5-1 with TRBJ1-6; D is possibly TRBD1 (5 bases). There are 15 residues in the CDR3. CDR1 and CDR2 from the germline V gene are SGHRS and YFSETQ. V lost 4 bases and J 6 bases, leaving 14 bases between the germline ends. CDR3 residues: CASSRDSYGNSPLHF. The CDR3 DNA sequence: TGCGCCAGCAGCCGAGACAGTTATGGTAATTCACCCCTCCACTTT. The full variable domain, completed using reference TRBV5-1 and TRBJ1-6, is KAGVTQTPRYLIKTRGQQVTLSCSPISGHRSVSWYQQTPGQGLQFLFEYFSETQRNKGNFPGRFSGRQFSNSRSEMNVSTLELGDSALYLCASSRDSYGNSPLHFGNGTRLTVT.

The chain has TRBV6-5 and TRBJ1-1; a weak D match, TRBD1 (5 bases). CDR3 length equals 12 residues. Trimming removed 5 bases from V and 5 bases from J, with 9 bases in between. Germline V gene sequence: CDR1 MNHEY, CDR2 SVGAGI. Written as DNA, the CDR3 is TGTGCCAGCAGTCCGGGGGGAACTGAAGCTTTCTTT. Protein product: CASSPGGTEAFF.

This clone appeared a single time. This chain connects TRBV6-5 to TRBJ2-7; D could derive from TRBD1 or TRBD2 (5 bases each). V lost 0 bases and J 5 bases, leaving 14 bases between the germline ends. The CDR3 runs 15 residues. CDR1 and CDR2 (germline): MNHEY, SVGAGI. The CDR3 spells CASSYSRREFNEQYF. CDR3 nucleotide sequence: TGTGCCAGCAGTTACTCGCGCAGGGAGTTTAACGAGCAGTACTTC.

This chain joins TRBV5-6 and TRBJ2-1; D possibly uses TRBD1 or TRBD2 (7 bases each). The CDR3 loop spans 14 amino acids. CDR1 is SGHDT and CDR2 is YYEEEE in the germline V gene. V dropped 4 bases and J dropped 9 bases, with 17 bases sitting between them. CDR3 residues: CASSTRGGGGEQFF. The CDR3 bases are TGTGCCAGCAGCACCCGGGGAGGGGGCGGTGAGCAGTTCTTC.

The genes are TRBV4-1 and TRBJ1-5; 8 bases map to TRBD1. The CDR3 covers 15 residues. The V gene end was trimmed by 1 base and the J gene end by 4 bases; junction bases not matched to a gene: 3. Germline V lookup: CDR1 MGHRA, CDR2 YSYEKL. CDR3 in amino acids: CASSQAGQGNQPQHF. In DNA, the CDR3 is TGCGCCAGCAGCCAAGCCGGACAGGGTAATCAGCCCCAGCATTTT.

The V and J genes are TRBV27 and TRBJ2-1; D may be TRBD2 (6 bases). This CDR3 contains 14 residues. The germline V and J ends were trimmed by 5 bases and 7 bases, with 15 bases remaining between them. Germline assignment: CDR1 MNHEY and CDR2 SMNVEV (reference sequence). The CDR3: CASSPIQEGNEQFF. The CDR3, as DNA: TGTGCCAGCAGTCCGATCCAGGAGGGTAATGAGCAGTTCTTC.

The chain joins TRBV18 to TRBJ1-3; D call uncertain. Per germline, CDR1 KGHSH and CDR2 LQKENI. The CDR3 sequence is 16 residues long. Trimming stripped 3 bases from V and 0 bases from J, with 12 bases between. This CDR3 is CASSPWQLDSGNTIYF. CDR3 bases: TGTGCCAGCTCACCTTGGCAGCTAGACTCTGGAAACACCATATATTTT.

The rearrangement uses TRBV25-1 and TRBJ2-1; no clear D. Germline V gene lookup returns CDR1 MGHDK and CDR2 SYGVNS. This CDR3 has 13 amino acids. Trimming left V 3 bases short and J 6 bases short, with 9 bases between. CDR3 loop: CASSDLAGNEQFF. The CDR3 DNA is TGTGCCAGCAGTGACTTGGCAGGCAATGAGCAGTTCTTC.

The rearrangement links TRBV6-5 to TRBJ1-2; the D gene is possibly TRBD1 (5 bases). V lost 2 bases and J lost 4, with 17 bases in between. Germline CDR1 MNHEY, CDR2 SVGAGI. This CDR3 contains 16 residues. The CDR3 loop reads CASSYPLGGASYGYTF. The CDR3 region has the DNA TGTGCCAGCAGTTACCCCCTAGGAGGGGCGAGCTATGGCTACACCTTC.